Listed below are T cell receptor beta chains from one sample, sequenced in a study of human T cells and chemical hapten exposure. TCRdb processed the RACE reads anew with MiXCR; each CDR3 protein has one entry. The sample has some 96,000 distinct CDR3 sequences, roughly a tenth seen once. The input for sequencing was whole blood, taken in connection with sensitization to the hapten diphenylcyclopropenone (DPC). The receptors derive from a middle-aged woman with alopecia areata. Some clones in this sample may be carry-over from other donors' samples. Both conserved end residues are trimmed from each CDR3. Each record gives: V gene, CDR3 protein.

V gene: TRBV28
CDR3 protein: ASSSLLGGENTEAF

V gene: TRBV12-3/TRBV12-4
CDR3 protein: ASSPGVGSPLH

V gene: TRBV12-3/TRBV12-4
CDR3 protein: ASSLYSENSNQHQH

V gene: TRBV29-1
CDR3 protein: SVDANTEAF

V gene: TRBV18
CDR3 protein: ASSPPTSRTYNEQF

V gene: TRBV7-6
CDR3 protein: ASRPAGASGTGELF

V gene: TRBV5-4
CDR3 protein: ASSEPSIGSKNIQY

V gene: TRBV14
CDR3 protein: ASSHGILTGELF

V gene: TRBV11-2
CDR3 protein: ASSPYENGEKLF

V gene: TRBV7-9
CDR3 protein: ASTSGTVGYEQY

V gene: TRBV18
CDR3 protein: ASSPAPDREHEQF

V gene: TRBV5-5
CDR3 protein: ASSPRTGNEKLF

V gene: TRBV7-3
CDR3 protein: ASSRSGLEADTQY

V gene: TRBV5-1
CDR3 protein: ASSLGGNYNYGYT

V gene: TRBV28
CDR3 protein: ASSFSGLSYEQY

V gene: TRBV27
CDR3 protein: ASSSGGSSYEQY

V gene: TRBV5-4
CDR3 protein: ASSLWGYSNQPQH

V gene: TRBV9
CDR3 protein: ASNGDGLDYGYT

V gene: TRBV5-8
CDR3 protein: ASSAGYRFTDTQY

V gene: TRBV6-5
CDR3 protein: ASRRQDTDTQY

V gene: TRBV11-2
CDR3 protein: ASSLEPTAETQY

V gene: TRBV19
CDR3 protein: ASSIDGRTQH

V gene: TRBV29-1
CDR3 protein: SVEDARGTS

V gene: TRBV20-1
CDR3 protein: SAGPASGANVLT

V gene: TRBV20-1
CDR3 protein: SARASLDTPSTDTQY

V gene: TRBV29-1
CDR3 protein: SVAPLLAGEGNEQF

V gene: TRBV20-1
CDR3 protein: SARSWQLPSYEQY

V gene: TRBV28
CDR3 protein: ASRQGRFSYEQY

V gene: TRBV6-2/TRBV6-3
CDR3 protein: ASSSPNSYNEQF

V gene: TRBV6-1
CDR3 protein: ASSDGTGLYGYT

V gene: TRBV28
CDR3 protein: ASRTGPNTGELF

V gene: TRBV7-9
CDR3 protein: ASSFDRSDNEQF

V gene: TRBV5-1
CDR3 protein: ASSLEAGVEPLH

V gene: TRBV18
CDR3 protein: ASSPPGTGFEQY

V gene: TRBV4-1
CDR3 protein: ASSQDRERGSRETQY

V gene: TRBV7-6
CDR3 protein: ASSSHQNVETQY

V gene: TRBV19
CDR3 protein: ASSKREYGANVLT

V gene: TRBV7-3
CDR3 protein: ASSPGPTGELF

V gene: TRBV4-2
CDR3 protein: ASSQDSRGQPQH

V gene: TRBV20-1
CDR3 protein: SATAREAATDTQY

V gene: TRBV5-1
CDR3 protein: ASSLEGANTEAF

V gene: TRBV7-2
CDR3 protein: ASSLGLHNEQF

V gene: TRBV6-2/TRBV6-3
CDR3 protein: ASGGLSETQY

V gene: TRBV18
CDR3 protein: ASSPQSFGQSQPQH

V gene: TRBV12-3/TRBV12-4
CDR3 protein: ASSAGELDSPLH

V gene: TRBV27
CDR3 protein: ASSPGPGTSGKLGTDTQY

V gene: TRBV28
CDR3 protein: ALRGNFLSDTQY

V gene: TRBV29-1
CDR3 protein: SVEDFFLKLAGVDNEQF